This T cell receptor (beta chain) was identified during a study of blood T cells in healthy people across ages. The use of a sample-barcoded 5' primer and a J-beta primer mix characterized a second PCR of about 7 to 12 cycles. In TCRdb, the 5' RACE reads were re-called with MiXCR into one record per CDR3 protein. Counted here are about 970,000 distinct CDR3 sequences, roughly 50% occurring once; the ten biggest clones make up roughly 23%. Germline CDR1 SGHRS, CDR2 YFSETQ. The CDR3 runs to 15 residues. This receptor was obtained from a woman between 55 and 75 years old in good health. Sequenced: blood. J is TRBJ2-5 and V is TRBV5-1, with 9 nucleotides matching TRBD1. The J call may be in error: the DNA end matches TRBJ2-7 better. CDR3: CASSLGGQGTGEQYF. The DNA of the CDR3 is TGCGCCAGCAGCTTGGGGGGACAGGGAACGGGCGAGCAGTACTTC.